Reported below is one T cell receptor (beta chain). Antigen unknown. Trimming took off 3 bases at V and 4 bases at J, with 19 bases between the two ends. CDR1 SGHRS and CDR2 YFSETQ come from the germline V gene. This CDR3 comprises 16 residues. TCRdb's table, derived via immunoSEQ multiplex PCR, lists solely in-frame clones and lacks some. The sample includes about 220,000 clones, roughly 90% of them seen just once. Treatment described: some 20 received Ad26.COV2.S at low or high dose, single or two shots; 5 received placebo; per-sample allocation not given. Sample collection was performed on day 63 after the first vaccine or placebo injection. These data belong to a study of Ad26.COV2.S vaccination and SARS-CoV-2 variants. In the study overall: Donor was in the COV1001 Ad26.COV2.S trial arm. Study findings and constraints: In TCR breadth and depth analyses, total T cell responses may have been underestimated.

The sequence came from a person between 18 and 65 years old who received the Ad26.COV2.S COVID-19 vaccine or a placebo. The specimen was peripheral blood, collected in a trial of Ad26.COV2.S vaccine versus placebo. J is TRBJ2-5 and V is TRBV5-1; unclear D gene. The CDR3, as DNA: TGCGCCAGCAGCTCCCGGGCCTTGATGGGTGCAGAGACCCAGTACTTC. It specifies CASSSRALMGAETQYF.